This TCR beta chain was documented in a study of T-cell reconstitution after alpha-beta-depleted transplantation in children. During its preparation, the TCRbeta library received unique molecular identifiers. TCRdb passed the PCR reads through MiXCR, listing each CDR3 protein once. Of hundreds of thousands of distinct CDR3 sequences in the sample, approximately 17% were seen once. This clonotype was seen repeatedly, ten times or more. CDR1 and CDR2 (germline): SQVTM, ANQGSEA. The CDR3 is 14 residues long. V lost 7 bases, J lost 0 bases, and 6 bases stayed unmatched. The clonotype was recovered from a human donor who donated a stem cell graft to a child with acute myeloid leukemia. The gene calls are TRBV29-1 and TRBJ1-5; 7 bases match TRBD1. Sequencing was performed on PBMCs from the stem cell graft donor, taken from the stem cell graft. CDR3 sequence reads: CSASTGLSNQPQHF. CDR3 nucleotide sequence: TGCAGCGCCTCGACAGGGCTTAGCAATCAGCCCCAGCATTTT. Combining the CDR3 with reference TRBV29-1 and TRBJ1-5 gives the whole variable domain SAVISQKPSRDICQRGTSLTIQCQVDSQVTMMFWYRQQPGQSLTLIATANQGSEATYESGFVIDKFPISRPNLTFSTLTVSNMSPEDSSIYLCSASTGLSNQPQHFGDGTRLSIL.